The 26 T cell receptor beta chains presented below share a single source sample, sequenced in a study of Graves' ophthalmopathy and Graves' hyperthyroidism. TCR beta CDR3 regions were amplified from RNA transcripts. First-round RT-PCR relied on HTBI primers, and a second-round multiplex PCR came next. TCRdb reprocessed the multiplex PCR reads via MiXCR and lists one record per CDR3 protein. The table has 340,000 or so distinct CDR3 sequences, around a sixth seen once. Sequencing was performed on peripheral blood. The receptor source for this set is an adult man with Graves' ophthalmopathy.

This clonotype occurred many times. J is TRBJ2-7 and V is TRBV6-5, with 8 bases matching TRBD1. J was trimmed by 1 base and V by 4 bases; bases with no gene match: 3. CDR1 is MNHEY, CDR2 SVGAGI, per germline. The CDR3 length is 14 residues. The CDR3 spells CASSSRTGSYEQYF. The DNA of the CDR3 is TGTGCCAGCAGTTCCCGGACAGGGTCCTACGAGCAGTACTTC.

This clonotype was seen at least ten times. The V and J genes are TRBV5-1 and TRBJ1-5; D is unclear. V was shortened by 7 bases and J by 0 bases, with 8 bases between the two germline ends. The CDR3 totals 13 residues. CDR1 is SGHRS, CDR2 YFSETQ, per germline. CDR3 sequence reads: CASAPSSNQPQHF. CDR3 nucleotides: TGCGCCAGCGCCCCATCTAGCAATCAGCCCCAGCATTTT. Full variable domain (outside the CDR3, taken from reference TRBV5-1 and TRBJ1-5): KAGVTQTPRYLIKTRGQQVTLSCSPISGHRSVSWYQQTPGQGLQFLFEYFSETQRNKGNFPGRFSGRQFSNSRSEMNVSTLELGDSALYLCASAPSSNQPQHFGDGTRLSIL.

The rearrangement links TRBV7-2 to TRBJ2-5; TRBD2 is a possible D gene (6 bases). V gave up 2 bases and J gave up 5 bases, with 15 bases separating them. Germline V gene lookup returns CDR1 SGHTA and CDR2 FQGNSA. The CDR3 contains 15 residues. For the CDR3, the DNA is TGTGCCAGCAGCTTACAACCTAGCGTCAATGAGACCCAGTACTTC. This gives the protein CASSLQPSVNETQYF.

This clonotype was found once. This may be a read error, as it is one base from a much larger clone. The gene calls are TRBV5-6 and TRBJ1-2; D perhaps matches TRBD1 (5 bases). The CDR3 sequence is 15 residues long. Germline V gives CDR1 SGHDT, CDR2 YYEEEE. The CDR3 nucleotides are TGTGCCAGCGGCTTGGCGGGCAGGGTTGATACTGGCTACACCTTC. Amino acids: CASGLAGRVDTGYTF.

The J gene is TRBJ2-5, the V gene TRBV6-5, with D possibly TRBD2 on 5 matching bases. The CDR3 contains 13 residues. Trimming took off 3 bases at V and 7 bases at J, with 12 bases between the two ends. Germline V gene data show CDR1 as MNHEY and CDR2 as SVGAGI. The CDR3: CASSYGTSRTQYF. The CDR3 DNA is TGTGCCAGCAGTTATGGCACTAGTCGGACCCAGTACTTC.

The sample holds many counts of this clonotype. The chain uses TRBV24-1 and TRBJ2-2, with 7 bases aligning to TRBD1. V trimming: 4 bases; J trimming: 3 bases; junction bases outside the gene matches: 7. Looked up from germline, CDR1 is KGHDR and CDR2 is SFDVKD. The CDR3 consists of 16 residues. This CDR3 is CATSDPGQYDTGELFF. The CDR3, as DNA: TGTGCCACCAGTGACCCGGGACAGTATGACACCGGGGAGCTGTTTTTT.

This clonotype appeared many times. V gene TRBV30 combines with J gene TRBJ1-1; D unresolved. The CDR3 has 11 residues. Trimming shortened V by 2 bases and J by 8 bases, and 9 bases separated the two germline ends. Germline CDR1 GTSNPN, CDR2 SVGIG (reference sequence). The CDR3 sequence is CAWSHYLEAFF. Written as DNA, the CDR3 is TGTGCCTGGAGTCATTATCTAGAAGCTTTCTTT.

This clonotype was recorded at least ten times. The J gene is TRBJ1-6, the V gene TRBV11-2; perhaps TRBD1 as D (6 bases). The CDR3 loop spans 15 amino acids. Trimming removed 5 bases at V and 6 bases at J, with 14 bases between. Germline V gives CDR1 SGHAT, CDR2 FQNNGV. CDR3 protein: CASSPRTVSNSPLHF. CDR3 in DNA: TGTGCCAGCAGCCCCCGGACAGTCTCTAATTCACCCCTCCACTTT.

The chain combines TRBV6-5 with TRBJ2-5; D possibly matches TRBD1 or TRBD2 (5 bases each). TRBJ2-7 matches the DNA end more closely, so the J call is doubtful. The CDR3 runs to 17 residues. Germline values: CDR1 MNHEY, CDR2 SVGAGI. DNA for the CDR3: TGTGCCAGCAGTTACAACTTAGGGGAACCGGGGTCCTACGAGCAGTACTTC. It translates to CASSYNLGEPGSYEQYF.

The chain joins TRBV12-3 or TRBV12-4 to TRBJ2-5; TRBD1 or TRBD2 may be the D gene (5 bases each). CDR3 length: 13 amino acids. V lost 4 bases to trimming and J lost 7 bases, with 13 bases between them. The CDR3 region has the DNA TGTGCCAGCAGTTCCGGGGCCGCTGGGACCCAGTACTTC. Protein product: CASSSGAAGTQYF.

This clonotype occurred a few times. J is TRBJ2-6 and V is TRBV6-1; 8 nucleotides line up with TRBD1. Trimming at V came to 9 bases and at J to 3 bases, leaving 10 bases not matched to a gene. Germline CDR1 and CDR2: MNHNS and SASEGT. The CDR3 is 16 residues long. As DNA, the CDR3 is TGTGCCAGTACAGGGGGTGAAACTGATGGGGCCAACGTCCTGACTTTC. This sequence encodes CASTGGETDGANVLTF.

At least ten counts were recorded for this clonotype. This chain links TRBV6-5 with TRBJ2-2, with no clear D. CDR3 length: 14 amino acids. Trimming took off 0 bases at V and 6 bases at J, with 8 bases between the two ends. Germline V gene data show CDR1 as MNHEY and CDR2 as SVGAGI. CDR3 nucleotides: TGTGCCAGCAGTTACTCCCGATTCTCCGGGGAGCTGTTTTTT. Protein: CASSYSRFSGELFF.

This clonotype was detected a few times. The rearrangement joins TRBV30 to TRBJ1-5; D gene ambiguous. Germline CDR1 reads GTSNPN; CDR2 reads SVGIG (reference sequence). The V and J ends lost 2 bases and 1 base respectively, with 12 bases between them. The CDR3 has 15 residues. The CDR3 region has the DNA TGTGCCTGGAGTAGGCCCCCCGACAGCAATCAGCCCCAGCATTTT. Translated, it gives CAWSRPPDSNQPQHF.

This clonotype was observed many times. The chain combines TRBV20-1 with TRBJ2-6; D may be TRBD1 (6 bases). CDR1 is DFQATT, CDR2 SNEGSKA, per germline (reference sequence). The V gene lost 5 bases and the J gene lost 0 bases, with 8 bases spanning the gap. The CDR3 is 14 residues long. The CDR3 here is CSAVQGSGANVLTF. Here the CDR3 DNA reads TGCAGTGCTGTACAGGGCTCTGGGGCCAACGTCCTGACTTTC.

At least ten counts were recorded for this clonotype. The chain is built from TRBV7-6 and TRBJ2-7; TRBD1 matches at 7 bases. Germline assignment: CDR1 SGHVS and CDR2 FNYEAQ. J gave up 2 bases and V 3 bases, and 10 bases lay outside the gene matches. The CDR3 is 16 amino acids. CDR3 in amino acids: CASSFRTGPHTYEQYF. In DNA form, the CDR3 reads TGTGCCAGCAGCTTTAGGACAGGCCCCCATACCTACGAGCAGTACTTC.

This clonotype has only a few counts. This rearrangement joins TRBV4-1 to TRBJ2-2; D unresolved. Germline V gene sequence: CDR1 MGHRA, CDR2 YSYEKL. The CDR3 extends over 14 amino acids. The V end lost 0 bases, the J end lost 7 bases, and 9 bases lay between the germline ends. In nucleotides, the CDR3 is TGCGCCAGCAGCCAAGAATTCACTGTCGGGGAGCTGTTTTTT. Protein product: CASSQEFTVGELFF.

This clonotype was counted ten times or more. The chain is built from TRBV24-1 and TRBJ2-5, with 10 bases that match TRBD1. This CDR3 has 14 residues. CDR1 and CDR2 from the germline V gene are KGHDR and SFDVKD. The trim removed 7 bases at V and 4 bases at J, leaving 5 bases unmatched. The CDR3 DNA reads TGTGCCACCAGGGGACAGGGGATGGGAGAGACCCAGTACTTC. Protein: CATRGQGMGETQYF.

This chain links TRBV12-3 or TRBV12-4 with TRBJ2-7, with 10 bases lining up with TRBD2. The CDR3 runs 14 residues. The ends lost 6 bases at V and 6 bases at J; junction bases unmatched: 8. DNA for the CDR3: TGTGCCAGCAGGGATAGCGGGGGGTCAGGCGAGCAGTACTTC. It is translated as CASRDSGGSGEQYF.

The rearrangement joins TRBV30 to TRBJ1-2; unclear D gene. Trimming shortened V by 4 bases and J by 0 bases, and 12 bases separated the two germline ends. Germline CDR1 GTSNPN, CDR2 SVGIG (reference sequence). This CDR3 spans 14 amino acids. CDR3 coding DNA: TGTGCCTGGAAGAGCCAGGTAACTAACTATGGCTACACCTTC. Translating it yields CAWKSQVTNYGYTF.

This clonotype has just a few counts. The rearrangement uses TRBV27 and TRBJ1-1; 9 bases line up with TRBD1. V was pared by 3 bases and J by 7 bases, with 9 bases of the junction left unmatched. The germline V gene encodes CDR1 MNHEY and CDR2 SMNVEV (reference sequence). The CDR3 loop spans 15 amino acids. The DNA of the CDR3 is TGTGCCAGCAGTTTTAGGGGACAGGGACAGGGTGAAGCTTTCTTT. It is translated as CASSFRGQGQGEAFF.

This clonotype has a handful of counts. This clone may be a read error of a much larger clone one base away. This chain links TRBV7-9 with TRBJ1-2; 12 bases line up with TRBD1. From germline, CDR1 is SEHNR and CDR2 FQNEAQ (reference sequence). This CDR3 region has 15 residues. CDR3 coding DNA: TGTGTCAGCAGCCCCGGGACAGGGGGCGCCGGTGGCTACACCTTC. Translating gives CVSSPGTGGAGGYTF.

This clonotype was seen many times. V usage is TRBV6-5 and J usage is TRBJ2-5, with 10 bases matching TRBD2. V gave up 1 base and J gave up 2 bases; unmatched junction bases: 4. The CDR3 is 16 amino acids. The germline gives CDR1 MNHEY, CDR2 SVGAGI. The CDR3 region is CASSYFLAGDQETQYF. The DNA for the CDR3 is TGTGCCAGCAGTTACTTTCTAGCGGGGGATCAAGAGACCCAGTACTTC.

The V call is TRBV6-5, the J call TRBJ1-2; 9 bases fit TRBD1. V lost 5 bases and J lost 6; bases outside the gene matches: 7. The CDR3 covers 14 residues. Looked up from germline, CDR1 is MNHEY and CDR2 is SVGAGI. The CDR3 region is CASSIQGARNGYTF. In DNA, the CDR3 is TGTGCCAGCAGTATACAGGGGGCGCGGAATGGCTACACCTTC.

This clonotype was observed many times. This chain connects TRBV20-1 to TRBJ2-7, with no clear D. CDR3 length equals 15 residues. Trimming removed 3 bases at V and 0 bases at J, with 15 bases between. Looked up from germline, CDR1 is DFQATT and CDR2 is SNEGSKA (reference sequence). The CDR3 DNA follows: TGCAGTGCTAGGAGGATGGGTGACACCTCCTACGAGCAGTACTTC. Its protein product is CSARRMGDTSYEQYF.

This clonotype showed up many times. The chain joins TRBV6-2 or TRBV6-3 to TRBJ2-7; D tentatively fits TRBD1 or TRBD2 (6 bases each). The V end was cut by 0 bases, the J end by 2 bases, with 8 bases between. The germline V gene has CDR1 MNHEY and CDR2 SVGEGT. The CDR3 covers 14 residues. For the CDR3, the DNA is TGTGCCAGCAGTTACTCGAGGGGGGCCTACGAGCAGTACTTC. It translates to CASSYSRGAYEQYF.

This clonotype appeared many times. The chain recombines TRBV30 with TRBJ2-5, with 10 bases identical to TRBD1. CDR1 and CDR2 from the germline V gene are GTSNPN and SVGIG (reference sequence). V lost 2 bases to trimming and J lost 5 bases; unmatched junction nucleotides: 2. CDR3 size: 13 residues. CDR3 DNA sequence: TGTGCCTGGAGTAGGGACAGGGGTGAGACCCAGTACTTC. The encoded protein is CAWSRDRGETQYF.